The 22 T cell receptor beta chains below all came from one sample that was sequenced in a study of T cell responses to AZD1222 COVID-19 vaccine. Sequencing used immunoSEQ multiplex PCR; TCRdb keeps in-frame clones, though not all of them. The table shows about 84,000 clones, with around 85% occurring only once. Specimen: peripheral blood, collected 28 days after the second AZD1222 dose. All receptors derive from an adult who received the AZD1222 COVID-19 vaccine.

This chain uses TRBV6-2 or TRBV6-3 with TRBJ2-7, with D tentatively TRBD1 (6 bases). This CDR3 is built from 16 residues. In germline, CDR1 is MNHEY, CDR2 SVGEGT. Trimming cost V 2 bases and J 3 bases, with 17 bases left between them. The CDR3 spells CASSYNRVSSGYEQYF. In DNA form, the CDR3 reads TGTGCCAGCAGTTACAACAGGGTTTCGTCAGGCTACGAGCAGTACTTC.

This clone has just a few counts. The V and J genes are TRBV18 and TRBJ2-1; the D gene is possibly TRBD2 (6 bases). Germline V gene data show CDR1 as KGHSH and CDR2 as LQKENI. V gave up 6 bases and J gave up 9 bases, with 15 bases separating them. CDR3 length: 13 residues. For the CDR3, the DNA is TGTGCCAGCTCGCGGGATCTTACGAGTGAGCAGTTCTTC. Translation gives CASSRDLTSEQFF. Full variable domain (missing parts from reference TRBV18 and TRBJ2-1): NAGVMQNPRHLVRRRGQEARLRCSPMKGHSHVYWYRQLPEEGLKFMVYLQKENIIDESGMPKERFSAEFPKEGPSILRIQQVVRGDSAAYFCASSRDLTSEQFFGPGTRLTVL.

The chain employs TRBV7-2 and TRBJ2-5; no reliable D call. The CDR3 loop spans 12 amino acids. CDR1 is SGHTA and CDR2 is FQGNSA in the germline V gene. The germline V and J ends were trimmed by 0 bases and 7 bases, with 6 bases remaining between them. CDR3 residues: CASSLAIGTQYF. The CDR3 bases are TGTGCCAGCAGCTTAGCGATCGGGACCCAGTACTTC.

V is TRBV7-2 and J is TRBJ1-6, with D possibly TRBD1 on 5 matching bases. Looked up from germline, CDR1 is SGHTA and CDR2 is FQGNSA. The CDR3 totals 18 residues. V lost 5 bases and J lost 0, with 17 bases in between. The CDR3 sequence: CASSPYAGTSSYNSPLHF. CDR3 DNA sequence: TGTGCCAGCAGCCCCTACGCCGGGACGAGCTCCTATAATTCACCCCTCCACTTT. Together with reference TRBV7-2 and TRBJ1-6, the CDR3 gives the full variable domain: GAGVSQSPSNKVTEKGKDVELRCDPISGHTALYWYRQSLGQGLEFLIYFQGNSAPDKSGLPSDRFSAERTGGSVSTLTIQRTQQEDSAVYLCASSPYAGTSSYNSPLHFGNGTRLTVT.

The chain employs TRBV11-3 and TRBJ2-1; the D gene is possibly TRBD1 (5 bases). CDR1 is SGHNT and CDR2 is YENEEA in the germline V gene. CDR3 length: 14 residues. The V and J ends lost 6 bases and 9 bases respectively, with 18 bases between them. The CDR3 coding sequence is TGTGCCAGCAGTCCAGGGATTCCTGGTGGTGAGCAGTTCTTC. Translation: CASSPGIPGGEQFF.

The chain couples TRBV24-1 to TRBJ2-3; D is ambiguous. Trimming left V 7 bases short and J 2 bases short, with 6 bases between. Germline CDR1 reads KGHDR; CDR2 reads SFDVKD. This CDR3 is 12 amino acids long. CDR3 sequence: CATRGFTDTQYF. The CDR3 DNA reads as TGTGCCACCAGGGGATTCACAGATACGCAGTATTTT.

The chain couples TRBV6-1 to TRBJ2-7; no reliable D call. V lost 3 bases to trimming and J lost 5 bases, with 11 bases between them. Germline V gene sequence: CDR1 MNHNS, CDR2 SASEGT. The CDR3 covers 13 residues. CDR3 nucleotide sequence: TGTGCCAGCAGTGATAGGGCCTCAAACGAGCAGTACGTC. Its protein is CASSDRASNEQYV.

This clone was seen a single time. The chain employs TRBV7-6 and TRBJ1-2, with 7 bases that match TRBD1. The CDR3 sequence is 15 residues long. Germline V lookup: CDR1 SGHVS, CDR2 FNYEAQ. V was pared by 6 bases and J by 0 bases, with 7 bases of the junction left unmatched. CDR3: CASSKGDRSNYGYTF. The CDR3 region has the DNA TGTGCCAGCAGTAAAGGGGACAGATCTAACTATGGCTACACCTTC.

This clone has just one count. The CDR3 spells CASSQDLGQFF. As DNA, the CDR3 is TGTGCCAGCAGCCAAGATTTAGGGCAGTTCTTC. This chain joins TRBV14 and TRBJ2-1; no definite D call. V lost 0 bases and J 12 bases, leaving 6 bases between the germline ends. Germline loops: CDR1 SGHDN, CDR2 FVKESK. This CDR3 spans 11 amino acids.

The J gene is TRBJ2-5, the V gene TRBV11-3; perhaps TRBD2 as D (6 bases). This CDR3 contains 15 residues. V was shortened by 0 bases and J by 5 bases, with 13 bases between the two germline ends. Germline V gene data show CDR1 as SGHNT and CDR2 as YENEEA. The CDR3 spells CASSLETGARETQYF. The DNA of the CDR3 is TGTGCCAGCAGCTTAGAGACGGGAGCGAGGGAGACCCAGTACTTC.

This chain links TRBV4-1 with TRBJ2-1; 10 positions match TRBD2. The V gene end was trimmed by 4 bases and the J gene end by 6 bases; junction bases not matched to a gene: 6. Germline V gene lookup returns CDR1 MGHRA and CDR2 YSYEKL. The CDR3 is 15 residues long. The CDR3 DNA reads TGCGCCAGCAGCCCTAGCGGGGGAAGGGGCAATGAGCAGTTCTTC. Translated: CASSPSGGRGNEQFF.

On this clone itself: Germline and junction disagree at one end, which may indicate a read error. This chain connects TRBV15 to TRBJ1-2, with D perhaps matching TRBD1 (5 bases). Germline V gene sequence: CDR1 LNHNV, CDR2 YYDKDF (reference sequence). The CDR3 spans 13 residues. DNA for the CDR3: TGTGCCACCAGCGCCGGGACTAAATATGGCTACACCTTC. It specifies CATSAGTKYGYTF.

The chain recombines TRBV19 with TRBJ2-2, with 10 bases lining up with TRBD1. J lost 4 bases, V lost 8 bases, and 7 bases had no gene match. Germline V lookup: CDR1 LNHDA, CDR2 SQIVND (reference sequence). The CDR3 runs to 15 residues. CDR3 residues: CASATGQGTTGELFF. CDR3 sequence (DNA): TGTGCCAGTGCTACGGGACAGGGGACCACCGGGGAGCTGTTTTTT.

This chain's CDR3 is CASSLLGGGYTF. The CDR3 DNA reads as TGTGCCAGCAGCTTGTTGGGTGGTGGCTACACCTTC. This chain links TRBV5-8 with TRBJ1-2; D is unclear. Germline V gene lookup returns CDR1 SGHTS and CDR2 YDEGEE. V lost 1 base, J lost 7 bases, and 8 bases lay in between. This CDR3 is 12 amino acids long. Full variable domain (remainder filled in from reference TRBV5-8 and TRBJ1-2): EAGVTQSPTHLIKTRGQQATLRCSPISGHTSVYWYQQALGLGLQFLLWYDEGEERNRGNFPPRFSGRQFPNYSSELNVNALELEDSALYLCASSLLGGGYTFGSGTRLTVV.

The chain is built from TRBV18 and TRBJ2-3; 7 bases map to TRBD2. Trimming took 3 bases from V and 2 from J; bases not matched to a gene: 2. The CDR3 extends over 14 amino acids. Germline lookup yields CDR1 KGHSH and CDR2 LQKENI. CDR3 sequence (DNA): TGTGCCAGCTCACCCGGGGGGATCACAGATACGCAGTATTTT. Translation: CASSPGGITDTQYF. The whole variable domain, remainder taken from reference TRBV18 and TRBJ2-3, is NAGVMQNPRHLVRRRGQEARLRCSPMKGHSHVYWYRQLPEEGLKFMVYLQKENIIDESGMPKERFSAEFPKEGPSILRIQQVVRGDSAAYFCASSPGGITDTQYFGPGTRLTVL.

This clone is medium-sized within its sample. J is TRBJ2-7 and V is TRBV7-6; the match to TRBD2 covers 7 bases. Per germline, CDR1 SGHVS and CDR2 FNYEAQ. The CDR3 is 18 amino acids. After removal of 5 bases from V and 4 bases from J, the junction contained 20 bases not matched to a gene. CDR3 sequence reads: CASSPLRWEAGRVYEQYV. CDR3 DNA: TGTGCCAGCAGCCCCCTCCGCTGGGAAGCGGGGAGGGTTTACGAGCAGTACGTC.

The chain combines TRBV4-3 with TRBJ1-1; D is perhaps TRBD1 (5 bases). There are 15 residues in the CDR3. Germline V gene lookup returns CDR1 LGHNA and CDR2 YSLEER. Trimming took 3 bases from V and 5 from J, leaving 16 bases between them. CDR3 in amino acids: CASSHGGAGITEAFF. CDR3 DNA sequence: TGCGCCAGCAGCCACGGCGGGGCAGGGATTACTGAAGCTTTCTTT.

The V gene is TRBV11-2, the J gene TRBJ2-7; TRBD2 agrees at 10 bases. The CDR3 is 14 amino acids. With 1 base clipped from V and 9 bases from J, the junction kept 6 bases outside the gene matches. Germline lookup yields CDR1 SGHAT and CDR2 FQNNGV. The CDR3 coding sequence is TGTGCCAGCAGCTTAGGTTGGACTAGCGGTACGCAGTACTTC. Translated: CASSLGWTSGTQYF.

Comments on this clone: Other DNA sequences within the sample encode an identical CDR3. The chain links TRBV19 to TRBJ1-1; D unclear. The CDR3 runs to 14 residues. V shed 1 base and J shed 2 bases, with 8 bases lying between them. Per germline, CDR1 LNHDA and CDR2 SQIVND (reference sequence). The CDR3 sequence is CASSIGTLNTEAFF. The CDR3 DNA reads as TGTGCCAGTAGTATAGGGACCCTAAACACTGAAGCTTTCTTT.

For the CDR3, the DNA is TGTGCCAGCAGTGAAACAACAGGAACGAGCTATGGCTACACCTTC. It codes for CASSETTGTSYGYTF. The chain carries TRBV6-1 and TRBJ1-2; D is perhaps TRBD1 (5 bases). V was pared by 2 bases and J by 4 bases, with 14 bases between. Germline V gene data show CDR1 as MNHNS and CDR2 as SASEGT. The CDR3 is 15 amino acids.

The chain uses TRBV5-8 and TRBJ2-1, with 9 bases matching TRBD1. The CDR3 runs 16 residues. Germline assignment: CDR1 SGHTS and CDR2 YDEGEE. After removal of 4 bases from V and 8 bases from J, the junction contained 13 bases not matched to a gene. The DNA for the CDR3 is TGTGCCAGCAGCCCTACACGGGACAGGGTAAGCCATGAGCAGTTCTTC. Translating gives CASSPTRDRVSHEQFF.

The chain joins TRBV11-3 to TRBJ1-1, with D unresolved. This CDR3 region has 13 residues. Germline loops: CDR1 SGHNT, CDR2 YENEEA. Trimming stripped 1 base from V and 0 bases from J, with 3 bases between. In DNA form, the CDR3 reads TGTGCCAGCAGCTTAGGACTGAACACTGAAGCTTTCTTT. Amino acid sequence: CASSLGLNTEAFF.